A single TCR beta chain is shown here with its context. Original handling: Scientists estimated how many nucleated cells there were by amplifying reference gene primers. The assay was immunoSEQ multiplex PCR, and TCRdb's table has in-frame clones only and misses some. For V, J and clone size, that table is used; D and trimming come from the DNA. The profile covers hundreds of thousands of clones, with 65% to 90% appearing a single time and approximately 4.5% taken by the ten largest. This CDR3 has 15 residues. CDR1 LNHDA and CDR2 SQIVND come from the germline V gene (reference sequence). J lost 7 bases, V lost 4 bases, and 7 bases had no gene match. This record belongs to a study of blood T cell repertoires in COVID-19. Study-level information: Whether acute or convalescent, the COVID-19 samples came from the United States, Italy and Spain.

The source of this sequence is a woman in her 70s with acute or convalescent COVID-19. The J gene is TRBJ2-2, the V gene TRBV19, with 9 bases aligning to TRBD1. Source material: peripheral blood. In DNA, the CDR3 is TGTGCCAGTAGTAAAAGGGACAGGGATGGCGGGGAGCTGTTTTTT. Its protein product is CASSKRDRDGGELFF.